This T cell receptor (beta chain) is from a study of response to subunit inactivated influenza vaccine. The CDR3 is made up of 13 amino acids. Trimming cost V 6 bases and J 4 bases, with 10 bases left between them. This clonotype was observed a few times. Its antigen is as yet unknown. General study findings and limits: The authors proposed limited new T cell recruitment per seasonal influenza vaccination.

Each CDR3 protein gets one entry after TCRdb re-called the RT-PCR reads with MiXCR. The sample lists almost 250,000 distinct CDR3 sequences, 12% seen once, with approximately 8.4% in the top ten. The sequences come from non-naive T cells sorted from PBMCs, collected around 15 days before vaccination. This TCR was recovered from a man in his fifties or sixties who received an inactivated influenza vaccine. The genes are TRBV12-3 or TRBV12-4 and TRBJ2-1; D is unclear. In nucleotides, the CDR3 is TGTGCCAGCAGGTCCGGAAATTACAATGAGCAGTTCTTC. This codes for CASRSGNYNEQFF.